The rows below give T cell receptor beta chains drawn from one sample of a study of T cell changes during pregnancy in multiple sclerosis. Generated by immunoSEQ multiplex PCR, the TCRdb table keeps only in-frame clones and is missing some. The sample shows roughly 12,000 clones, about 80% of them seen only once. Sequences were derived from CD8+ T cells from peripheral blood mononuclear cells, sampled after pregnancy. Receptors originate from a female donor in good health, enrolled as a control in a pregnancy study. Each CDR3 is given with its conserved first and last residue.

j_call	v_call	cdr3_aa
TRBJ1-2	TRBV5-1	CASRVPMDYGYTF
TRBJ2-7	TRBV7-6	CASSRGPGEQYF
TRBJ2-7	TRBV5-4	CASSYTGLGEHEQYF
TRBJ2-1	TRBV2	CASSEEKSGVSYNEQFF
TRBJ1-2	TRBV4-1	CASSQSEGAFYYGYTF
TRBJ2-3	TRBV28	CASSLSLAGGGDTQYF
TRBJ2-7	TRBV28	CASRPGQGNYEQYF
TRBJ2-1	TRBV28	CATAEGANEQFF
TRBJ2-7	TRBV4-1	CASSYTSGVSYEQYF
TRBJ2-5	TRBV6-5	CASGLTQETQYF
TRBJ1-4	TRBV13	CASSLWTATNEKLFF
TRBJ1-1	TRBV9	CASSPQTGVYTEAFF
TRBJ1-2	TRBV5-6	CASSLGTGTYGYTF
TRBJ2-7	TRBV27	CASSLGGTGGALSYEQYF
TRBJ1-6	TRBV7-8	CASSFVTGSRNSPLHF
TRBJ1-4	TRBV5-1	CASSPSVNEKLFF
TRBJ2-1	TRBV7-9	CALYSWGLDNEQFF
TRBJ2-1	TRBV11-2	CASSLGGANEQFF
TRBJ2-3	TRBV19	CASTPDGQGIERGGSDTQYF
TRBJ2-1	TRBV27	CASSGGGYNEQFF
TRBJ1-1	TRBV9	CASSVGGGLLGTEAFF
TRBJ1-1	TRBV7-3	CASSLSGTVNTEAFF
TRBJ1-5	TRBV23-1	CASIPSPGTGVDQPQHF
TRBJ2-7	TRBV20-1	CSARRYYEQYF
TRBJ1-4	TRBV19	CASSIRTVRMANEKLFF
TRBJ2-2	TRBV9	CASTSGLAGTGELFF
TRBJ1-5	TRBV5-5	CASSLTVGLGQPQHF
TRBJ1-5	TRBV2	CASSGGTGELQPQHF
TRBJ1-4	TRBV28	CASSTDRGDELFF
TRBJ2-1	TRBV7-8	CASSSHKGREGNEQFF
TRBJ2-6	TRBV4-2	CASSHLDRDSGANVLTF
TRBJ2-7	TRBV11-2	CASSSLGGGNSYEQYF